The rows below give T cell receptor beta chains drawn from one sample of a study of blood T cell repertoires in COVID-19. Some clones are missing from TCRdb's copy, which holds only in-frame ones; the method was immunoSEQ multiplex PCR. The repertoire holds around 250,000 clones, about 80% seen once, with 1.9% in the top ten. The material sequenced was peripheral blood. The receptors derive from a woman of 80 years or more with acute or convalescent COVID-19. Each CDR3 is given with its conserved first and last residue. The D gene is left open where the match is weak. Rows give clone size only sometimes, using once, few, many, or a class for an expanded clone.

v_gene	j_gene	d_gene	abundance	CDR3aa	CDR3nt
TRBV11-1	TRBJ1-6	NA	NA	CASSFRSTGGSPLHF	TGTGCCAGCAGCTTCCGGTCTACCGGAGGATCACCCCTCCACTTT
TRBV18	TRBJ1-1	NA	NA	CASSPVSQGEAFF	TGTGCCAGCTCACCAGTTAGTCAGGGTGAAGCTTTCTTT
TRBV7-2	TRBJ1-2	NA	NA	CASSLVQVDGYTF	TGTGCCAGCAGCTTAGTCCAGGTAGATGGCTACACCTTC
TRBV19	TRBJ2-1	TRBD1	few	CASSSGQGGLNEQFF	TGTGCCAGTAGTAGCGGACAGGGAGGTCTCAATGAGCAGTTCTTC
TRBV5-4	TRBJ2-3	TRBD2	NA	CASSHGLGPDTQYF	TGTGCCAGCAGCCATGGACTAGGGCCAGATACGCAGTATTTT
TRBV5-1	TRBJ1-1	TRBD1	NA	CASSQRQGAGNTEAFF	TGCGCCAGCAGCCAGAGACAGGGGGCTGGGAACACTGAAGCTTTCTTT
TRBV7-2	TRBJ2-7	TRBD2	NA	CASSLARGNRYEQYF	TGTGCCAGCAGCTTAGCGCGGGGGAACCGTTACGAGCAGTACTTC
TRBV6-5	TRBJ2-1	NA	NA	CASSYRRGSQYNEQFF	TGTGCCAGCAGTTACCGCCGGGGGAGTCAATACAATGAGCAGTTCTTC
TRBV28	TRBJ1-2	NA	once	CASSSSPEASGYTF	TGTGCCAGCAGTTCCTCGCCGGAGGCCAGTGGCTACACCTTC
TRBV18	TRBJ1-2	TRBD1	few	CASSPPRGLGYGYTF	TGTGCCAGCTCACCACCTAGGGGGCTAGGATATGGCTACACCTTC
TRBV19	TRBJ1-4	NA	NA	CASSIPRVANEKLFF	TGTGCCAGTAGTATCCCGAGGGTCGCTAATGAAAAACTGTTTTTT
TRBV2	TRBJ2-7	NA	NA	CASSETGLYEQYF	TGTGCCAGCAGTGAGACAGGCCTCTACGAGCAGTACTTC
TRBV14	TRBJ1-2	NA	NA	CASSQNRVGYTF	TGTGCCAGCAGCCAGAACAGGGTCGGCTACACCTTC
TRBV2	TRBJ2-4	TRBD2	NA	CASRTSGLSAKAKNIQYF	TGTGCCAGCAGGACTAGCGGACTGTCAGCTAAAGCCAAAAACATTCAGTACTTC
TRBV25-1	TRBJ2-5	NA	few	CASSESVSGVSRETQYF	TGTGCCAGCAGTGAATCCGTCTCAGGGGTCTCTAGAGAGACCCAGTACTTC
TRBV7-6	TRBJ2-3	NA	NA	CASSSGQSTDTQYF	TGTGCCAGCAGCAGCGGACAGAGCACAGATACGCAGTATTTT
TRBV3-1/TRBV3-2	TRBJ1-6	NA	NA	CASSQGADTYF	TGTGCCAGCAGCCAAGGGGCGGACACCTATTTT
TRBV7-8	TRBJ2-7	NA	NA	CASSFSESYEQYF	TGTGCCAGCAGCTTCTCCGAGTCCTACGAGCAGTACTTC
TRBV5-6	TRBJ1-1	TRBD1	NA	CASRYRTGRGTEAFF	TGTGCCAGCAGATACAGGACAGGGAGGGGCACTGAAGCTTTCTTT
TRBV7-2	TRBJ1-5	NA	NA	CASSRIPTAHQPQHF	TGTGCCAGCTCCCGTATCCCGACAGCTCATCAGCCCCAGCATTTT
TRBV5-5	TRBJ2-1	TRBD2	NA	CASSLGLAGRGRGNEQFF	TGTGCCAGCAGCTTAGGACTAGCGGGCCGGGGGAGAGGCAATGAGCAGTTCTTC
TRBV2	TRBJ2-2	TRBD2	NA	CASSEQRGTSWVTGELFF	TGTGCCAGCAGTGAGCAGCGGGGGACTTCATGGGTCACCGGGGAGCTGTTTTTT
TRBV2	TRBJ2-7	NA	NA	CASSEASGFYEQYF	TGTGCCAGCAGTGAAGCTAGCGGTTTCTACGAGCAGTACTTC
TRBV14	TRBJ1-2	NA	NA	CASSQGRVGGYTF	TGTGCCAGCAGCCAAGGCAGGGTTGGAGGCTACACCTTC
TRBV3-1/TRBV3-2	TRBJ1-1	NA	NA	CASSLRGGSRNTEAFF	TGTGCCAGCAGCCTAAGGGGTGGGTCTCGGAACACTGAAGCTTTCTTT
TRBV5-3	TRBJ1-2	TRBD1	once	CARSFRPTGAHGYTF	TGTGCCAGAAGCTTCCGACCAACAGGGGCCCATGGCTACACCTTC
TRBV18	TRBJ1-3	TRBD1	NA	CASSEDRVGNTIYF	TGTGCCAGCTCCGAGGACAGGGTTGGAAACACCATATATTTT
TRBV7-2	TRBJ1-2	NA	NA	CASSPETGDYGYTF	TGTGCCAGCAGCCCTGAGACAGGCGACTATGGCTACACCTTC
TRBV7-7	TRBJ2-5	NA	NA	CASSLGATGNQETQYF	TGTGCCAGCAGCTTAGGGGCTACAGGGAATCAAGAGACCCAGTACTTC